This T cell receptor (beta chain) was identified during a study of PD-L1 blockade in urothelial cancer. As for the study in general: Dosed intravenously at 1,200 mg every 3 weeks, atezolizumab was initiated by patients around 2014.

Profiled with immunoSEQ multiplex PCR; TCRdb holds only in-frame clones, not every one. There are around 120,000 clones in the sample; approximately 90% occur only once, and 1.5% to 2% lies in the top ten. Germline V CDR1 and CDR2: MNHEY, SMNVEV (reference sequence). The CDR3 has 15 residues. With 0 bases removed from V and 7 bases from J, the gap between germline ends came to 13 bases. Time point meaning: peripheral blood 6 weeks after treatment start. Enrolled patients showed locally advanced or metastatic urothelial carcinoma. This sequence was found in a man aged 55 to 70 with urothelial cancer. The genes are TRBV27 and TRBJ1-5; no firm D call. The sample here was PBMCs, taken around atezolizumab (anti-PD-L1) treatment. Written as DNA, the CDR3 is TGTGCCAGCAGTTTATCGAGGGAGGTCAGCCAGCCCCAGCATTTT. It specifies CASSLSREVSQPQHF.